Below, 15 T cell receptor beta chains from the same sample are listed, as sequenced in a study of cytomegalovirus exposure and HLA in healthy donors. The PCR was carried out with 60 Vbeta primers and 13 Jbeta primers. The protocol was immunoSEQ multiplex PCR, while the TCRdb copy is restricted to in-frame clones and leaves out a portion. The repertoire holds about 67,000 clones, with 55% to 80% as singletons. Sequences were obtained from PBMCs. Receptors were obtained from a woman in her 30s in good health and CMV-seronegative.

The V and J genes are TRBV27 and TRBJ2-2; D perhaps matches TRBD1 (6 bases). This CDR3 comprises 16 residues. Germline-derived CDR1 and CDR2 are MNHEY and SMNVEV (reference sequence). Trimming left V 6 bases short and J 6 bases short, with 20 bases between. The CDR3 spells CASRPAFQGIAGELFF. The CDR3 DNA is TGTGCCAGCAGGCCTGCTTTCCAGGGGATCGCCGGGGAGCTGTTTTTT.

This rearrangement joins TRBV6-5 to TRBJ1-2, with a possible D match to TRBD1 (6 bases). The CDR3 is made up of 14 amino acids. Germline V gene lookup returns CDR1 MNHEY and CDR2 SVGAGI. V dropped 5 bases and J dropped 6 bases, with 16 bases sitting between them. The CDR3 region is CASSRPGGADGYTF. In DNA form, the CDR3 reads TGTGCCAGCAGTCGGCCGGGGGGGGCCGATGGCTACACCTTC.

The chain has TRBV9 and TRBJ2-3; 7 nucleotides match TRBD2. Germline loops: CDR1 SGDLS, CDR2 YYNGEE. Unmatched junction bases numbered 9, after V lost 0 bases and J lost 8 bases. The CDR3 runs to 15 residues. CDR3 in amino acids: CASSVAGGSYGTQYF. In DNA form, the CDR3 reads TGTGCCAGCAGCGTAGCGGGGGGATCATACGGTACGCAGTATTTT.

The chain combines TRBV13 with TRBJ2-7; TRBD1 agrees at 9 bases. Trimming at V came to 5 bases and at J to 4 bases, leaving 12 bases not matched to a gene. CDR3 size: 16 residues. Germline lookup yields CDR1 PRHDT and CDR2 FYEKMQ (reference sequence). This CDR3 reads CASSPSRGQGSYEQYF. For the CDR3, the DNA is TGTGCCAGCAGCCCCTCTAGGGGACAGGGATCGTACGAGCAGTACTTC.

The rearrangement uses TRBV7-9 and TRBJ2-3; the match to TRBD2 covers 8 bases. Germline assignment: CDR1 SEHNR and CDR2 FQNEAQ (reference sequence). Trimming at V came to 5 bases and at J to 9 bases, leaving 25 bases not matched to a gene. The CDR3 sequence is 19 residues long. DNA of the CDR3: TGTGCCAGCAGCCGAAACTCCATTCGGGGGGGGATACCACAGATAACGCAGTATTTT. Encoded protein: CASSRNSIRGGIPQITQYF.

In this sample, this clone turned up once. This chain connects TRBV19 to TRBJ2-5; 13 nucleotides line up with TRBD2. Germline lookup yields CDR1 LNHDA and CDR2 SQIVND (reference sequence). The V segment lost 7 bases and the J segment 0 bases; nucleotides outside the gene matches: 5. CDR3 size: 16 residues. Here the CDR3 reads CASKTSGGAYQETQYF. CDR3 sequence (DNA): TGTGCCAGTAAAACTAGCGGGGGGGCGTACCAAGAGACCCAGTACTTC.

The V and J genes are TRBV4-3 and TRBJ1-3, with no clear D. V dropped 4 bases and J dropped 0 bases, with 13 bases sitting between them. Germline CDR1 and CDR2: LGHNA and YSLEER. CDR3 length: 16 amino acids. Here the CDR3 reads CASSPPGELSGNTIYF. CDR3 bases: TGCGCCAGCAGCCCCCCCGGGGAACTCTCTGGAAACACCATATATTTT.

This chain uses TRBV7-9 with TRBJ1-2; 11 positions agree with TRBD1. The CDR3 is made up of 14 amino acids. The germline V gene has CDR1 SEHNR and CDR2 FQNEAQ (reference sequence). V was pared by 2 bases and J by 6 bases, with 2 bases of the junction left unmatched. The CDR3 sequence is CASSLMGQGDGYTF. The CDR3 coding sequence is TGTGCCAGCAGCTTAATGGGACAGGGGGATGGCTACACCTTC.

The V and J genes are TRBV29-1 and TRBJ2-2, with D possibly being TRBD2 (6 bases). CDR1 SQVTM and CDR2 ANQGSEA come from the germline V gene. V lost 6 bases and J lost 4, with 15 bases in between. CDR3 length equals 14 residues. CDR3 region: CSVSRGGFTGELFF. CDR3 DNA: TGCAGCGTCTCACGGGGAGGATTCACCGGGGAGCTGTTTTTT.

The chain is built from TRBV2 and TRBJ2-7; 10 nucleotides match TRBD1. The CDR3 is 14 residues long. The J segment lost 7 bases and the V segment lost 4 bases, leaving 7 bases of the junction unmatched. Per the germline V gene, CDR1 is SNHLY and CDR2 is FYNNEI. This CDR3 reads CASSGTGGEGEQYF. The DNA for the CDR3 is TGTGCCAGCAGTGGGACAGGGGGTGAGGGGGAGCAGTACTTC.

This clone was picked up one time. V usage is TRBV7-2 and J usage is TRBJ1-1; 7 positions agree with TRBD1. V trimming: 5 bases; J trimming: 4 bases; junction bases outside the gene matches: 13. Germline assignment: CDR1 SGHTA and CDR2 FQGNSA. The CDR3 is made up of 16 amino acids. CDR3 DNA: TGTGCCAGCAGCGTAGGGACAGTCGCGGACGGCACTGAAGCTTTCTTT. This gives the protein CASSVGTVADGTEAFF.

The chain has TRBV5-5 and TRBJ2-3, with D possibly being TRBD1 (5 bases). Germline V CDR1 and CDR2: SGHKS, YYEKEE (reference sequence). CDR3 length: 14 amino acids. V gave up 7 bases and J gave up 4 bases, with 16 bases separating them. CDR3 coding DNA: TGTGCCAGCGACCGTAGGGGCGGCGCAGATACGCAGTATTTT. It yields the protein CASDRRGGADTQYF. Drawing the rest from reference TRBV5-5 and TRBJ2-3, the complete variable domain is DAGVTQSPTHLIKTRGQQVTLRCSPISGHKSVSWYQQVLGQGPQFIFQYYEKEERGRGNFPDRFSARQFPNYSSELNVNALLLGDSALYLCASDRRGGADTQYFGPGTRLTVL.

This clone was seen a handful of times. Its ends do not fully match the called genes, so a read error is possible. The chain is built from TRBV30 and TRBJ1-6; D is ambiguous. The CDR3 sequence is 13 residues long. Germline assignment: CDR1 GTSNPN and CDR2 SVGIG (reference sequence). DNA of the CDR3: TGTGCCTGGAGTGTAGGCTCGGCGGCCCCGGCCTTCTTT. Translation gives CAWSVGSAAPAFF.

V and J are TRBV7-8 and TRBJ2-7; D is perhaps TRBD1 (6 bases). The CDR3 runs to 13 residues. CDR1 and CDR2 from the germline V gene are SGHVS and FQNEAQ. Here the CDR3 DNA reads TGTTCTAGCAAGCAGGGGCCGGCCTACGAGCAGTACTTC. Protein: CSSKQGPAYEQYF. Variable domain in full (rest from reference TRBV7-8 and TRBJ2-7): GAGVSQSPRYKVAKRGQDVALRCDPISGHVSLFWYQQALGQGPEFLTYFQNEAQLDKSGLPSDRFFAERPEGSVSTLKIQRTQQEDSAVYLCSSKQGPAYEQYFGPGTRLTVT.

This clone was counted a few times. The chain joins TRBV5-1 to TRBJ1-1; tentative D call: TRBD1 (5 bases). Germline V gene lookup returns CDR1 SGHRS and CDR2 YFSETQ. V shed 4 bases and J shed 4 bases, with 17 bases lying between them. This CDR3 region has 15 residues. CDR3 nucleotides: TGCGCCAGCAGCATTGGGGGTGCGCGGGGCACTGAAGCTTTCTTT. It is translated as CASSIGGARGTEAFF.